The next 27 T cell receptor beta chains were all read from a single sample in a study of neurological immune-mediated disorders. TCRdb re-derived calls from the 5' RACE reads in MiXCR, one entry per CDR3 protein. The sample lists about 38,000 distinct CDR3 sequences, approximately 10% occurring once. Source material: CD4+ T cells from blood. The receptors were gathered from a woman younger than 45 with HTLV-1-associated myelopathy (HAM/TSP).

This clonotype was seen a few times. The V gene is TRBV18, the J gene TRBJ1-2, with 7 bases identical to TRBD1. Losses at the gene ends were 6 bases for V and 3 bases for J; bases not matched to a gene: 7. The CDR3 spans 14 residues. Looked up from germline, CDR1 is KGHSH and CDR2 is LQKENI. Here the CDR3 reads CASSYTGTDYGYTF. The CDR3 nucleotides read TGTGCCAGCTCGTATACCGGGACAGACTATGGCTACACCTTC.

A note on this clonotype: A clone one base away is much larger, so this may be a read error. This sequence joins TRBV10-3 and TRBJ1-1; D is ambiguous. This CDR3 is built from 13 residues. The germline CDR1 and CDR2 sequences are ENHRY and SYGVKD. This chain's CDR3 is CAIRSNGNTEALF. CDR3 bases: TGTGCCATCAGGAGCAACGGGAACACTGAAGCTTTATTT.

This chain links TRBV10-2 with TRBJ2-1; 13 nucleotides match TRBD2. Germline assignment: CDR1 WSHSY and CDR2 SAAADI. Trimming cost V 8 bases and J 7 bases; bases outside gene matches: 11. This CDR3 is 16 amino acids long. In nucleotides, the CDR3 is TGCGCCAGCGGAGACGGGACTAGCGGGGTGGGGAATGAGCAGTTCTTC. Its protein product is CASGDGTSGVGNEQFF.

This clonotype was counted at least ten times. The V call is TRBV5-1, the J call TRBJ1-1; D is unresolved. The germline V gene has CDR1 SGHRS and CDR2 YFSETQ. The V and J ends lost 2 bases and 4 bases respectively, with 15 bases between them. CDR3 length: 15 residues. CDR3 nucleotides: TGCGCCAGCAGCTTAGAGAGCGGGTTGGGCACTGAAGCTTTCTTT. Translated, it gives CASSLESGLGTEAFF.

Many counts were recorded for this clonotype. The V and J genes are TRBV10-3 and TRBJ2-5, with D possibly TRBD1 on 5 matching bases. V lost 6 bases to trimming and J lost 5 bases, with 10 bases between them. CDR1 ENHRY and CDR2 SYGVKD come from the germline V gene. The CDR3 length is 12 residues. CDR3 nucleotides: TGTGCCATCAGCAGGGTTCGGGAGACCCAGTACTTC. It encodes CAISRVRETQYF.

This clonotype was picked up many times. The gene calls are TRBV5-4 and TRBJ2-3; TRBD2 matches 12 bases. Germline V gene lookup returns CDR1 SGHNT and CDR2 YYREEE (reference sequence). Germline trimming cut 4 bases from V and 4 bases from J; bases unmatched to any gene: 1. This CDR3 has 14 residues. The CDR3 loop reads CASSLAGGPDTQYF. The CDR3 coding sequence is TGTGCCAGCAGCCTAGCGGGGGGGCCAGATACGCAGTATTTT.

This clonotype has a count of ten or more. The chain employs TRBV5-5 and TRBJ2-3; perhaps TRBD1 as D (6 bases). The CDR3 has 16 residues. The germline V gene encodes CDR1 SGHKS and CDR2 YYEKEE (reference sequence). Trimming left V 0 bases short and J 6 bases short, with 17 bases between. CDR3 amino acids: CASSLASRSGADTQYF. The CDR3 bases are TGTGCCAGCAGCTTGGCTTCGAGGTCAGGGGCCGATACGCAGTATTTT.

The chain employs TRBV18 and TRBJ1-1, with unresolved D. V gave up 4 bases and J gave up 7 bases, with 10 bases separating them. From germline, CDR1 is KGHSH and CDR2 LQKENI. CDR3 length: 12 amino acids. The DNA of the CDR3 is TGTGCCAGCTCACAGGGTGGTCTTGAAGCTTTCTTT. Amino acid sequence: CASSQGGLEAFF.

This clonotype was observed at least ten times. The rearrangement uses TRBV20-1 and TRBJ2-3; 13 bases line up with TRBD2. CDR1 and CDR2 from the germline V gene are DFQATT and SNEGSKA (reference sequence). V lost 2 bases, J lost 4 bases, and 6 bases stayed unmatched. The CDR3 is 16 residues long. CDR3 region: CSARKTSGGGSDTQYF. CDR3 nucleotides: TGCAGTGCTAGAAAAACTAGCGGGGGGGGCTCAGATACGCAGTATTTT.

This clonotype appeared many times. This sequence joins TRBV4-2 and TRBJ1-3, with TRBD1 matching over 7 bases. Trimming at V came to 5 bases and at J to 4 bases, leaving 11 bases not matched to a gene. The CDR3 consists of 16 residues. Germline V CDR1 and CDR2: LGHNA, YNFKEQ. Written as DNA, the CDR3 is TGTGCCAGCAGCGCCGGTGACAGGGTGATGGGAAACACCATATATTTT. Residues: CASSAGDRVMGNTIYF.

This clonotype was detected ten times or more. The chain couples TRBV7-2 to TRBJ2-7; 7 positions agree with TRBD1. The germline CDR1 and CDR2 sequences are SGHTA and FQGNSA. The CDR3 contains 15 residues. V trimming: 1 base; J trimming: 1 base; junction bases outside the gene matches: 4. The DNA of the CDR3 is TGTGCCAGCAGCTTAGTTAGGACAGGATCCTACGAGCAGTACTTC. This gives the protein CASSLVRTGSYEQYF.

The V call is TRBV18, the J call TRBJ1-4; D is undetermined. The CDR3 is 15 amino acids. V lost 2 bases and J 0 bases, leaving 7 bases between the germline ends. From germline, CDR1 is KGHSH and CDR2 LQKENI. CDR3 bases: TGTGCCAGCTCACCAAGGGCAGCAACTAATGAAAAACTGTTTTTT. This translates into CASSPRAATNEKLFF.

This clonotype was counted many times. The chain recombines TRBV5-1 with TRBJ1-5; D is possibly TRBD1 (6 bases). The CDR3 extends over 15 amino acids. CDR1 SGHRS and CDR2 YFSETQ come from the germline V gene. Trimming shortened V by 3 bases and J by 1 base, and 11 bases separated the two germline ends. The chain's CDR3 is CASSSTGGSNQPQHF. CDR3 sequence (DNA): TGCGCCAGCAGCTCGACAGGAGGCAGCAATCAGCCCCAGCATTTT. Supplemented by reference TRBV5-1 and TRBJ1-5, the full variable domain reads KAGVTQTPRYLIKTRGQQVTLSCSPISGHRSVSWYQQTPGQGLQFLFEYFSETQRNKGNFPGRFSGRQFSNSRSEMNVSTLELGDSALYLCASSSTGGSNQPQHFGDGTRLSIL.

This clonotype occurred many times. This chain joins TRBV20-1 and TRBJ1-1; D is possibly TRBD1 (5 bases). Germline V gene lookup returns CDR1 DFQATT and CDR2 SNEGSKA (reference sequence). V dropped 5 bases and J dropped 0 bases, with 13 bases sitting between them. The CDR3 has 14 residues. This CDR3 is CSASLRQMNTEAFF. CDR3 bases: TGCAGTGCTTCCCTGCGACAGATGAACACTGAAGCTTTCTTT.

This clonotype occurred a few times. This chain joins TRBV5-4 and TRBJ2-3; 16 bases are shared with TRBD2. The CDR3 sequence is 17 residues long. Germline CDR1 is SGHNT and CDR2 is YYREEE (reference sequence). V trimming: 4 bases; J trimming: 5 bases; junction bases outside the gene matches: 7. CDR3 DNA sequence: TGTGCCAGCAGCCCGCCCGGGACTAGCGGGAGGGGAGATACGCAGTATTTT. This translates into CASSPPGTSGRGDTQYF.

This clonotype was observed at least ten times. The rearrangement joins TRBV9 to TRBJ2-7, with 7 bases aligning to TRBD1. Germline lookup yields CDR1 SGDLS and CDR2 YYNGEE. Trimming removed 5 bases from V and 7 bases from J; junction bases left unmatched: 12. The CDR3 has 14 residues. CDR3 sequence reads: CASSRTTGLGEQYF. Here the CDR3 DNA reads TGTGCCAGCAGTAGGACGACAGGGTTGGGGGAGCAGTACTTC. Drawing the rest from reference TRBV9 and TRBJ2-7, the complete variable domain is DSGVTQTPKHLITATGQRVTLRCSPRSGDLSVYWYQQSLDQGLQFLIQYYNGEERAKGNILERFSAQQFPDLHSELNLSSLELGDSALYFCASSRTTGLGEQYFGPGTRLTVT.

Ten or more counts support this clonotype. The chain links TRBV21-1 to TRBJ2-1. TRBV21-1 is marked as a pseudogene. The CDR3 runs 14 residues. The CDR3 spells CASKNTARTNEQFF. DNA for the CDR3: TGTGCCAGCAAAAATACGGCTCGGACCAATGAGCAGTTCTTC.

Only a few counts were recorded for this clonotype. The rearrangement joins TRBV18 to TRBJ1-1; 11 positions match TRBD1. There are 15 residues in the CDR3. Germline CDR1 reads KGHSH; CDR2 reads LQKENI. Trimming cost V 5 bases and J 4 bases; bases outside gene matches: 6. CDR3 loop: CASSRTGGSGTEAFF. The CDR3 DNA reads TGTGCCAGCTCAAGGACAGGGGGCAGCGGCACTGAAGCTTTCTTT.

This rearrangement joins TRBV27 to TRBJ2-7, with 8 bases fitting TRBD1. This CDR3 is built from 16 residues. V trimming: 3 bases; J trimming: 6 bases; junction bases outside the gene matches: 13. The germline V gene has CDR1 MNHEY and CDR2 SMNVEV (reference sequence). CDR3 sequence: CASSFPARTGSGEQYF. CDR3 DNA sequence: TGTGCCAGCAGTTTTCCGGCCCGGACAGGGTCGGGCGAGCAGTACTTC.

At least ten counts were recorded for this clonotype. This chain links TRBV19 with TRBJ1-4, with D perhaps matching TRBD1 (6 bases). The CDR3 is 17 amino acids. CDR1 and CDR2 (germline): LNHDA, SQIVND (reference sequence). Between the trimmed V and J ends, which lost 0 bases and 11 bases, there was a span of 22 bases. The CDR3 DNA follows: TGTGCCAGTAGTATAGATCGGGGCACAGGGCTATTGAACAAACTGTTTTTT. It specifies CASSIDRGTGLLNKLFF.

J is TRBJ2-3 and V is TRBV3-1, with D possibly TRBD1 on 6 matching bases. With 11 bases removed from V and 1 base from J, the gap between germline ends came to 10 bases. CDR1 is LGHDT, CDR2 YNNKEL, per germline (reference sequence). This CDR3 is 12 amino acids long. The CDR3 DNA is TGTGCCTGCCAGGGGCGCACAGATACGCAGTATTTT. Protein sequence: CACQGRTDTQYF.

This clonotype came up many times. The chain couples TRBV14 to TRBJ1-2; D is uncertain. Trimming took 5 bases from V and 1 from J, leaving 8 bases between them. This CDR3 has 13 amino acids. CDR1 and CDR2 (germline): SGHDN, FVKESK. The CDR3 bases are TGTGCCAGCAGCAGGGAGTTTAACTATGGCTACACCTTC. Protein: CASSREFNYGYTF.

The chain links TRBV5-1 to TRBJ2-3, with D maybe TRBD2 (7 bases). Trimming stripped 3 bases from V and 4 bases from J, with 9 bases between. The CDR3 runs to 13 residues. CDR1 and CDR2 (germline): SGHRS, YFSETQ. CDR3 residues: CASSSGGPDTQYF. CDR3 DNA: TGCGCCAGCAGCTCCGGGGGGCCAGATACGCAGTATTTT.

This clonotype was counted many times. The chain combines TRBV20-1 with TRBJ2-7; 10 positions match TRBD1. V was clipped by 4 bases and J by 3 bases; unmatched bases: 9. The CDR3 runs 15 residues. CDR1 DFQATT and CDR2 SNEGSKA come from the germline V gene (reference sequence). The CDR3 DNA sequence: TGCAGTGCTAACCGGGACAGGGGTGCGGGCTACGAGCAGTACTTC. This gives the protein CSANRDRGAGYEQYF.

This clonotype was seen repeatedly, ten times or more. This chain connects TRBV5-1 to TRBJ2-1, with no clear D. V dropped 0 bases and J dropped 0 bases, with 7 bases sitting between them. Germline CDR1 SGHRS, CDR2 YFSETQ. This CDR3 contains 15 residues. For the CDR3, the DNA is TGCGCCAGCAGCTTGGCGGCATTCTCCTACAATGAGCAGTTCTTC. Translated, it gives CASSLAAFSYNEQFF.

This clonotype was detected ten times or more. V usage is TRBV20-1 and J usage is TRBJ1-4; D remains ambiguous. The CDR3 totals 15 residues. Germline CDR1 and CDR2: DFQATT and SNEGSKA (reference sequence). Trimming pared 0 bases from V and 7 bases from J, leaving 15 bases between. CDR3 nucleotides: TGCAGTGCTAGAGAGGTTGGGGTGGGAAGTGAAAAACTGTTTTTT. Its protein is CSAREVGVGSEKLFF.

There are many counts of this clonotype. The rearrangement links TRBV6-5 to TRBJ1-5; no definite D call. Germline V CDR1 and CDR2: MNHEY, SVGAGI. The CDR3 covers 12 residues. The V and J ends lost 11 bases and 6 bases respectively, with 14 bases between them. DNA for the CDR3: TGTGCCTCGTCACGGGAGGGTCAGCCCCAGCATTTT. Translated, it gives CASSREGQPQHF.